The next 11 T cell receptor beta chains were all read from a single sample in a study of cytomegalovirus exposure and HLA in healthy donors. Primers included in the PCR were 60 Vbeta and 13 Jbeta primers. Measured with immunoSEQ multiplex PCR; TCRdb has only the in-frame clones, and not every one. The sample records approximately 150,000 clones, approximately 80% being singletons. Sequenced material: PBMCs. The origin of the receptors is a man between 35 and 55 years old in good health and CMV-seropositive.

The chain couples TRBV15 to TRBJ2-2; 11 nucleotides agree with TRBD1. Per germline, CDR1 LNHNV and CDR2 YYDKDF (reference sequence). This CDR3 comprises 16 residues. V shed 3 bases, J shed 6 bases, and the junction held 6 bases outside the gene matches. CDR3 sequence reads: CATSRDRGLGSGELFF. The DNA of the CDR3 is TGTGCCACCAGCAGGGACAGGGGGCTGGGTTCCGGGGAGCTGTTTTTT.

This clone showed up just a few times. The chain uses TRBV7-9 and TRBJ2-7; 9 bases are a match to TRBD2. V dropped 4 bases and J dropped 0; count of bases not matched to a gene: 10. The V gene's germline CDR1 is SEHNR and CDR2 FQNEAQ (reference sequence). This CDR3 spans 17 amino acids. The CDR3 DNA reads TGTGCCAGCAGCTATAATAGCGGGAGCCGAAGCTCCTACGAGCAGTACTTC. Protein: CASSYNSGSRSSYEQYF.

The DNA for the CDR3 is TGTGCCAGCAGAGGGAGCGAGGATAGCAATCAGCCCCAGCATTTT. Translation: CASRGSEDSNQPQHF. This chain links TRBV6-1 with TRBJ1-5; D gene ambiguous. Between the trimmed V and J ends, which lost 6 bases and 0 bases, there was a span of 12 bases. Germline assignment: CDR1 MNHNS and CDR2 SASEGT. The CDR3 spans 15 residues.

This chain links TRBV7-3 with TRBJ2-1; D might be TRBD2 (6 bases). CDR3 length: 15 residues. Trimming took off 2 bases at V and 6 bases at J, with 14 bases between the two ends. Germline assignment: CDR1 SGHTA and CDR2 FQGTGA. This CDR3 reads CASSLGPGAVNEQFF. CDR3 nucleotide sequence: TGTGCCAGCAGCTTAGGACCGGGAGCGGTCAATGAGCAGTTCTTC.

The J gene is TRBJ2-7, the V gene TRBV5-1, with 8 bases lining up with TRBD1. J lost 1 base, V lost 8 bases, and 5 bases had no gene match. Germline lookup yields CDR1 SGHRS and CDR2 YFSETQ. The CDR3 totals 13 residues. Here the CDR3 reads CASSDRVSYEQYF. The CDR3 nucleotides read TGCGCCAGTTCGGACAGGGTATCCTACGAGCAGTACTTC.

V is TRBV4-2 and J is TRBJ1-6; 8 positions match TRBD1. The CDR3 contains 15 residues. Germline V gene lookup returns CDR1 LGHNA and CDR2 YNFKEQ. The V gene end was trimmed by 1 base and the J gene end by 7 bases; junction bases not matched to a gene: 3. The CDR3 DNA reads as TGTGCCAGCAGCCAAGCACAGGGGGTGAATTCACCCCTCCACTTT. It yields the protein CASSQAQGVNSPLHF.

The V and J genes are TRBV7-2 and TRBJ2-2; 8 bases align to TRBD2. The CDR3 runs to 13 residues. V was pared by 11 bases and J by 3 bases, with 5 bases of the junction left unmatched. The germline CDR1 and CDR2 sequences are SGHTA and FQGNSA. DNA of the CDR3: TGTGCCGACCAGCGGGAGCACACCGGGGAGCTGTTTTTT. Protein product: CADQREHTGELFF.

The V call is TRBV6-6, the J call TRBJ1-4, with TRBD1 matching over 8 bases. The CDR3 has 15 amino acids. V dropped 4 bases and J dropped 10; count of bases not matched to a gene: 11. The germline CDR1 and CDR2 sequences are MNHNY and SVGAGI (reference sequence). The CDR3 DNA reads TGTGCCAGCAGTTCAACCGGACAGGGCAGAGGAAAACTGTTTTTT. This codes for CASSSTGQGRGKLFF.

The CDR3 here is CASSERGIEAFF. The CDR3 DNA reads as TGTGCCAGCAGTGAAAGGGGGATTGAAGCTTTCTTT. The chain employs TRBV6-1 and TRBJ1-1; a possible D gene is TRBD1 (6 bases). Germline V gives CDR1 MNHNS, CDR2 SASEGT. V lost 2 bases to trimming and J lost 7 bases, with 8 bases between them. This CDR3 has 12 amino acids.

This clone has only a few counts. The chain uses TRBV2 and TRBJ2-1; TRBD2 agrees at 8 bases. V lost 4 bases, J lost 5 bases, and 13 bases stayed unmatched. Germline loops: CDR1 SNHLY, CDR2 FYNNEI. There are 17 residues in the CDR3. The CDR3 loop is CASSGVGGLGMNNEQFF. CDR3 nucleotides: TGTGCCAGCAGTGGTGTCGGGGGACTAGGAATGAACAATGAGCAGTTCTTC.

V usage is TRBV6-5 and J usage is TRBJ1-1; a possible D gene is TRBD1 (5 bases). The V end was cut by 2 bases, the J end by 4 bases, with 17 bases between. Germline values: CDR1 MNHEY, CDR2 SVGAGI. CDR3 length: 16 amino acids. The DNA of the CDR3 is TGTGCCAGCAGTTACCTTGACAGCACCTCAAGCACTGAAGCTTTCTTT. Amino acids: CASSYLDSTSSTEAFF.